The 18 T cell receptor beta chains given below trace back to one sample, sequenced in a study of regulatory T cells in long-lasting Graves disease. Described time point: newly diagnosed GD, antithyroid drugs for less than 3 months. PBMC RNA was the source of the TCR library. CDR3-region Arm-PCR and iRepertoire HTBI primers produced the TCR beta libraries. Via MiXCR, TCRdb re-called the multiplex PCR reads, giving one row per CDR3 protein. The data contain 250,000 to 400,000 distinct CDR3 sequences, about 18% of them singletons. Specimen: peripheral blood mononuclear cells (PBMCs), collected at new diagnosis, from a patient treated with antithyroid drugs. The source of these receptors is a female donor with Graves disease.

This clonotype was picked up many times. This chain links TRBV6-1 with TRBJ1-4; no clear D gene. The V gene lost 0 bases and the J gene lost 7 bases, with 12 bases spanning the gap. The CDR3 is 15 residues long. Germline CDR1 and CDR2: MNHNS and SASEGT. CDR3 DNA sequence: TGTGCCAGCAGTGAAGCGTACGGTTCTGGTGAAAAACTGTTTTTT. Translation gives CASSEAYGSGEKLFF.

Regarding this clonotype: In this CDR3 the conserved last residue, phenylalanine or tryptophan, is missing, so a read error is likely. The V call is TRBV12-3 or TRBV12-4, the J call TRBJ2-1; TRBD1 agrees at 7 bases. The CDR3 contains 14 residues. After removal of 3 bases from V and 5 bases from J, the junction contained 4 bases not matched to a gene. The CDR3 spells CASSFLTGDNEQFL. In DNA form, the CDR3 reads TGTGCCAGCAGTTTCTTAACAGGGGACAATGAGCAGTTCCTC.

V is TRBV29-1 and J is TRBJ1-2; D may be TRBD1 (5 bases). The CDR3 has 12 residues. Germline lookup yields CDR1 SQVTM and CDR2 ANQGSEA. The V gene lost 5 bases and the J gene lost 5 bases, with 12 bases spanning the gap. The CDR3, as DNA: TGCAGCGTTTCATTAGGGGTGTATGGCTACACCTTC. Translating it yields CSVSLGVYGYTF.

This clonotype has a count of ten or more. V and J are TRBV6-1 and TRBJ2-5; 7 nucleotides agree with TRBD1. Trimming took 11 bases from V and 4 from J; bases not matched to a gene: 4. Germline-derived CDR1 and CDR2 are MNHNS and SASEGT. CDR3 length: 11 residues. The CDR3 region has the DNA TGTGCCTGTAGGACAGGAGAGACCCAGTACTTC. Translating it yields CACRTGETQYF.

The table lists this clonotype with many counts. This chain links TRBV20-1 with TRBJ2-3; D remains unclear. Between the trimmed V and J ends, which lost 0 bases and 2 bases, there was a span of 15 bases. The CDR3 sequence is 16 residues long. The germline V gene encodes CDR1 DFQATT and CDR2 SNEGSKA (reference sequence). CDR3 sequence reads: CSARDTHRINTDTQYF. The CDR3, as DNA: TGCAGTGCTAGAGATACCCACCGGATAAACACAGATACGCAGTATTTT.

The rearrangement uses TRBV19 and TRBJ1-5; 7 nucleotides line up with TRBD1. V dropped 5 bases and J dropped 7; count of bases not matched to a gene: 11. This CDR3 contains 15 residues. Germline assignment: CDR1 LNHDA and CDR2 SQIVND (reference sequence). The CDR3 sequence: CASSASTGFRQPQHF. CDR3 nucleotides: TGTGCCAGTAGTGCCTCGACAGGGTTTCGGCAGCCCCAGCATTTT. The variable domain in full, completed from reference TRBV19 and TRBJ1-5, reads DGGITQSPKYLFRKEGQNVTLSCEQNLNHDAMYWYRQDPGQGLRLIYYSQIVNDFQKGDIAEGYSVSREKKESFPLTVTSAQKNPTAFYLCASSASTGFRQPQHFGDGTRLSIL.

This clonotype was counted at least ten times. V is TRBV27 and J is TRBJ2-5; 9 bases fit TRBD1. Trimming at V came to 5 bases and at J to 1 base, leaving 8 bases not matched to a gene. This CDR3 contains 16 residues. CDR1 and CDR2 (germline): MNHEY, SMNVEV (reference sequence). The CDR3 nucleotides are TGTGCCAGCAGTCCAACATTGACAGGGGGCCAAGAGACCCAGTACTTC. Its protein is CASSPTLTGGQETQYF.

This clonotype has at least ten counts. The chain is built from TRBV29-1 and TRBJ1-3; 7 positions agree with TRBD1. The CDR3 spans 13 residues. The V segment lost 5 bases and the J segment 4 bases; nucleotides outside the gene matches: 5. CDR1 is SQVTM and CDR2 is ANQGSEA in the germline V gene. The CDR3 bases are TGCAGCGTTACAGGGGAATACGGAAACACCATATATTTT. This sequence encodes CSVTGEYGNTIYF.

In regard to this clonotype: A much more abundant neighbour one base away suggests this may be a read error. The chain carries TRBV6-1 and TRBJ2-7; 9 bases match TRBD1. J gave up 9 bases and V 4 bases, and 10 bases lay outside the gene matches. The CDR3 is made up of 14 amino acids. CDR1 is MNHNS, CDR2 SASEGT, per germline. The CDR3 coding sequence is TGTGCCAGCAGTGGGGGACAGGGATACGCCGGGCAGTACTTC. Its protein is CASSGGQGYAGQYF.

This clonotype was seen many times. The chain has TRBV30 and TRBJ1-1; tentatively, D is TRBD1 (6 bases). The CDR3 spans 15 residues. Germline V gene sequence: CDR1 GTSNPN, CDR2 SVGIG (reference sequence). V lost 4 bases and J 0 bases, leaving 15 bases between the germline ends. CDR3 DNA sequence: TGTGCCTGGACACGTCGACAGGCAGTGAACACTGAAGCTTTCTTT. Translated, it gives CAWTRRQAVNTEAFF.

The rearrangement joins TRBV12-3 or TRBV12-4 to TRBJ2-7; D possibly corresponds to TRBD1 (6 bases). Between the trimmed V and J ends, which lost 5 bases and 2 bases, there was a span of 19 bases. The CDR3 loop spans 16 amino acids. CDR3 loop: CASSGTGLGSPYEQYF. The CDR3 DNA reads TGTGCCAGCAGTGGAACAGGGCTAGGGAGCCCCTACGAGCAGTACTTC.

This clonotype has more than one count but fewer than ten. The chain is built from TRBV20-1 and TRBJ2-7; D unresolved. Germline CDR1 DFQATT, CDR2 SNEGSKA (reference sequence). This CDR3 has 13 amino acids. Trimming stripped 2 bases from V and 1 base from J, with 9 bases between. CDR3 sequence: CSARLDVSYEQYF. CDR3 nucleotide sequence: TGCAGTGCTAGATTGGACGTATCCTACGAGCAGTACTTC.

As concerns this clonotype: The junction shows a germline mismatch at one end, possibly a read error. This chain links TRBV20-1 with TRBJ2-7; D may be TRBD1 or TRBD2 (5 bases each). The CDR3 is 13 residues long. CDR1 is DFQATT and CDR2 is SNEGSKA in the germline V gene (reference sequence). This chain's CDR3 is CSAIFETRDEHYF. The CDR3, as DNA: TGCAGTGCTATCTTTGAGACACGGGACGAGCACTACTTC.

The chain couples TRBV12-3 or TRBV12-4 to TRBJ1-5; 10 nucleotides match TRBD1. The junction had 6 bases not matched to a gene; V was cut back by 3 bases and J by 7 bases. The CDR3 runs 15 residues. The CDR3 protein is CASSFRDRGYQPQHF. CDR3 nucleotide sequence: TGTGCCAGCAGTTTCAGGGACAGGGGTTACCAGCCCCAGCATTTT.

For this clonotype: A much larger clonotype is one base distant, so this may be a read error. The CDR3 loop is CVSTGNQETQYF. The CDR3 DNA reads TGTGTCAGCACAGGGAACCAAGAGACCCAGTACTTC. The chain joins TRBV11-2 to TRBJ2-1, with a tentative D call TRBD1 (6 bases). Matching the DNA end better, TRBJ2-5 makes the J call doubtful. The germline gives CDR1 SGHAT, CDR2 FQNNGV. This CDR3 contains 12 residues.

This clonotype was picked up a small number of times. The chain links TRBV2 to TRBJ2-5; TRBD1 or TRBD2 may be the D gene (5 bases each). Trimming removed 8 bases at V and 2 bases at J, with 15 bases between. The CDR3 runs 14 residues. Germline values: CDR1 SNHLY, CDR2 FYNNEI. CDR3 residues: CASSLGVGQETQYF. In DNA form, the CDR3 reads TGTGCCAGCTCCCTGGGGGTGGGTCAAGAGACCCAGTACTTC.

This clonotype was recorded a few times. The CDR3: CASSPGGAPSSYNEQFF. CDR3 bases: TGTGCCAGCAGCCCCGGGGGAGCGCCCTCGTCCTACAATGAGCAGTTCTTC. The chain employs TRBV9 and TRBJ2-1; possible D gene TRBD2, 6 bases. Trimming shortened V by 4 bases and J by 1 base, and 18 bases separated the two germline ends. This CDR3 is built from 17 residues. Germline lookup yields CDR1 SGDLS and CDR2 YYNGEE.

V gene TRBV6-5 combines with J gene TRBJ2-7, with TRBD2 matching over 9 bases. The length of the CDR3 is 16 residues. V lost 0 bases, J lost 0 bases, and 3 bases stayed unmatched. Looked up from germline, CDR1 is MNHEY and CDR2 is SVGAGI. CDR3 sequence: CASSYSASGVSYEQYF. The CDR3 nucleotides are TGTGCCAGCAGTTACTCGGCTAGCGGGGTCTCCTACGAGCAGTACTTC.